The 5 T cell receptor beta chains given below trace back to one sample, sequenced in a study of blood T cell repertoires in COVID-19. Measured with immunoSEQ multiplex PCR; TCRdb has only the in-frame clones, and not every one. The sample includes under 200,000 clones, approximately 83% of them seen just once. Sequencing was carried out using peripheral blood. These receptors were obtained from a woman in her sixties with acute or convalescent COVID-19.

This clone was seen a handful of times. This chain joins TRBV30 and TRBJ2-2; D remains unclear. Germline V lookup: CDR1 GTSNPN, CDR2 SVGIG (reference sequence). CDR3 length: 11 residues. V was cut by 2 bases and J by 5 bases, with 3 bases left in between. The CDR3 nucleotides read TGTGCCTGGAGTTCGACCGGGGAGCTGTTTTTT. Translating gives CAWSSTGELFF. The full variable domain, in which reference TRBV30 and TRBJ2-2 provide the parts outside the CDR3, is SQTIHQWPATLVQPVGSPLSLECTVEGTSNPNLYWYRQAAGRGLQLLFYSVGIGQISSEVPQNLSASRPQDRQFILSSKKLLLSDSGFYLCAWSSTGELFFGEGSRLTVL.

Concerning this clone itself: Within the sample, other DNA sequences also encode this same CDR3. The chain joins TRBV5-1 to TRBJ2-7, with TRBD1 identical over 7 bases. The germline V gene encodes CDR1 SGHRS and CDR2 YFSETQ. Losses at the gene ends were 3 bases for V and 2 bases for J; bases not matched to a gene: 5. This CDR3 is built from 14 residues. CDR3 residues: CASSSRTGPYEQYF. CDR3 nucleotide sequence: TGCGCCAGCAGCTCACGGACAGGACCCTACGAGCAGTACTTC.

The V and J genes are TRBV11-3 and TRBJ1-1; TRBD1 agrees at 8 bases. The germline V gene has CDR1 SGHNT and CDR2 YENEEA. J was trimmed by 1 base and V by 6 bases; bases with no gene match: 4. This CDR3 is built from 14 residues. The CDR3 DNA sequence: TGTGCCAGCAGAGCAGGGGGCGCGAACACTGAAGCTTTCTTT. As protein: CASRAGGANTEAFF.

This chain connects TRBV21-1 to TRBJ2-3; the D call in the table, TRBD2, was not verified against the DNA. TRBV21-1 is designated a pseudogene. The CDR3 is 14 residues long. The DNA of the CDR3 is TGTGCCAGCAGAGGACTAGCGGGGACAGATACGCAGTATTTT. Translated: CASRGLAGTDTQYF.

V and J are TRBV5-4 and TRBJ2-1; no clear D. The germline V gene encodes CDR1 SGHNT and CDR2 YYREEE (reference sequence). V dropped 5 bases and J dropped 0 bases, with 9 bases sitting between them. CDR3 length: 14 residues. The CDR3 sequence: CASSHLSSYNEQFF. The CDR3 DNA reads as TGTGCCAGCAGTCATCTCAGCTCCTACAATGAGCAGTTCTTC.